Below are 16 T cell receptor beta chains sequenced from a single sample in a study of OX40 agonist ivuxolimab in advanced cancers. Assay used: immunoSEQ multiplex PCR; TCRdb lists only in-frame clones, some missing. The data show over 75,000 clones, with approximately 91% seen just once and 0.25% to 0.35% held by the top ten. The sequencing here drew on CD4+ or CD8+ T cells sorted from blood, taken in a trial of the OX40 agonist ivuxolimab. All receptors come from an adult with an advanced solid tumor such as melanoma, head and neck, liver or kidney cancer.

This chain uses TRBV7-2 with TRBJ1-1, with TRBD1 as a possible D gene (6 bases). The germline V gene encodes CDR1 SGHTA and CDR2 FQGNSA. V lost 1 base, J lost 0 bases, and 15 bases lay in between. The CDR3 totals 17 residues. DNA of the CDR3: TGTGCCAGCAGCTTAGGCTCAGGGGCGGCAATGAACACTGAAGCTTTCTTT. This sequence encodes CASSLGSGAAMNTEAFF.

The chain links TRBV19 to TRBJ2-1; D uncertain. The CDR3 covers 13 residues. Trimming pared 7 bases from V and 0 bases from J, leaving 7 bases between. Germline V gene sequence: CDR1 LNHDA, CDR2 SQIVND (reference sequence). The CDR3 bases are TGTGCCAGTACTAGTCGCTCCTACAATGAGCAGTTCTTC. Its translation is CASTSRSYNEQFF.

The chain combines TRBV10-3 with TRBJ2-5; TRBD2 is a possible D gene (6 bases). Trimming removed 0 bases at V and 4 bases at J, with 12 bases between. The CDR3 totals 15 residues. The germline CDR1 and CDR2 sequences are ENHRY and SYGVKD. CDR3 sequence: CAISESVGGRETQYF. Here the CDR3 DNA reads TGTGCCATCAGTGAGTCGGTAGGAGGGCGAGAGACCCAGTACTTC.

This clone was picked up one time. The chain is built from TRBV7-2 and TRBJ2-7, with D possibly TRBD1 on 5 matching bases. Germline CDR1 reads SGHTA; CDR2 reads FQGNSA. Trimming pared 3 bases from V and 3 bases from J, leaving 12 bases between. The CDR3 extends over 14 amino acids. The CDR3 here is CASSFDSKDYEQYF. In DNA, the CDR3 is TGTGCCAGCAGCTTTGACAGCAAGGACTACGAGCAGTACTTC.

This sequence joins TRBV4-3 and TRBJ2-1, with TRBD2 matching 12 bases. The germline CDR1 and CDR2 sequences are LGHNA and YSLEER. The CDR3 covers 17 residues. Trimming removed 2 bases from V and 0 bases from J; junction bases left unmatched: 2. CDR3: CASSQRTSGVSYNEQFF. The CDR3 coding sequence is TGCGCCAGCAGCCAACGGACTAGCGGGGTCTCCTACAATGAGCAGTTCTTC.

The V and J genes are TRBV6-1 and TRBJ2-7; D gene ambiguous. Germline values: CDR1 MNHNS, CDR2 SASEGT. The CDR3 totals 14 residues. Trimming stripped 5 bases from V and 6 bases from J, with 17 bases between. The CDR3 nucleotides are TGTGCCAGCAGTTTCCAGACTGGAGTTGGCGAGCAGTACTTC. This codes for CASSFQTGVGEQYF.

This chain connects TRBV4-1 to TRBJ2-1, with 9 bases aligning to TRBD2. J lost 4 bases, V lost 8 bases, and 21 bases had no gene match. The CDR3 has 19 residues. Germline CDR1 reads MGHRA; CDR2 reads YSYEKL. The CDR3 is CASPEFFTGAGGGYNEQFF. CDR3 nucleotides: TGCGCCAGCCCAGAGTTCTTTACTGGGGCGGGAGGGGGGTACAATGAGCAGTTCTTC.

This clone was observed a handful of times. J is TRBJ2-7 and V is TRBV28; D unclear. Trimming took off 4 bases at V and 6 bases at J, with 10 bases between the two ends. Germline CDR1 reads MDHEN; CDR2 reads SYDVKM. The CDR3 consists of 12 residues. The CDR3 reads CASSSPPREQYF. DNA for the CDR3: TGTGCCAGCAGTTCCCCTCCCCGCGAGCAGTACTTC.

The genes are TRBV7-2 and TRBJ2-2, with D perhaps matching TRBD2 (7 bases). With 0 bases removed from V and 4 bases from J, the gap between germline ends came to 9 bases. Germline-derived CDR1 and CDR2 are SGHTA and FQGNSA. The CDR3 has 15 residues. The CDR3, as DNA: TGTGCCAGCAGCTTAGCGGGAGGGGGCACCGGGGAGCTGTTTTTT. This codes for CASSLAGGGTGELFF.

The CDR3 DNA follows: TGTGCCAGCGGCGTAGCGTACCTAGAGACCCAGTACTTC. It codes for CASGVAYLETQYF. The chain has TRBV28 and TRBJ2-5, with D possibly being TRBD2 (5 bases). Per the germline V gene, CDR1 is MDHEN and CDR2 is SYDVKM. Trimming took off 8 bases at V and 4 bases at J, with 14 bases between the two ends. The CDR3 is made up of 13 amino acids.

This chain joins TRBV6-5 and TRBJ1-1; 9 bases match TRBD1. J lost 11 bases, V lost 2 bases, and 12 bases had no gene match. Germline CDR1 MNHEY, CDR2 SVGAGI. CDR3 size: 15 residues. The CDR3, as DNA: TGTGCCAGCAGTTACCTCCCCGGGACAGGGCGGGAGGCTTTCTTT. Translating it yields CASSYLPGTGREAFF.

The chain links TRBV7-2 to TRBJ2-1; a weak D match, TRBD2 (6 bases). The V gene's germline CDR1 is SGHTA and CDR2 FQGNSA. Trimming stripped 4 bases from V and 7 bases from J, with 14 bases between. The CDR3 is 14 amino acids. In DNA form, the CDR3 reads TGTGCCAGCAGCTCCAGACTAGGCTCAAATGAGCAGTTCTTC. Translating gives CASSSRLGSNEQFF.

V usage is TRBV5-1 and J usage is TRBJ1-2; D gene ambiguous. The CDR3 has 13 amino acids. The germline V gene has CDR1 SGHRS and CDR2 YFSETQ. Between the trimmed V and J ends, which lost 0 bases and 2 bases, there was a span of 5 bases. The CDR3 sequence is CASSLEQNYGYTF. CDR3 in DNA: TGCGCCAGCAGCTTGGAACAGAACTATGGCTACACCTTC. The entire variable domain, with the rest obtained from reference TRBV5-1 and TRBJ1-2, is as follows: KAGVTQTPRYLIKTRGQQVTLSCSPISGHRSVSWYQQTPGQGLQFLFEYFSETQRNKGNFPGRFSGRQFSNSRSEMNVSTLELGDSALYLCASSLEQNYGYTFGSGTRLTVV.

The rearrangement links TRBV11-2 to TRBJ1-1, with 9 bases that match TRBD1. With V trimmed by 4 bases and J by 4 bases, 4 bases remained unmatched. This CDR3 has 14 residues. Germline CDR1 is SGHAT and CDR2 is FQNNGV. The CDR3 DNA reads as TGTGCCAGCAGCTCGGACAGGGGTGGCACTGAAGCTTTCTTT. Its protein product is CASSSDRGGTEAFF.

This chain joins TRBV9 and TRBJ2-5, with 10 bases aligning to TRBD2. Losses at the gene ends were 1 base for V and 2 bases for J; bases not matched to a gene: 5. The germline V gene encodes CDR1 SGDLS and CDR2 YYNGEE. The CDR3 runs to 16 residues. The CDR3 nucleotides read TGTGCCAGCAGCGTATCTAGCGGGAGCTCACAAGAGACCCAGTACTTC. Its protein product is CASSVSSGSSQETQYF.

For the CDR3, the DNA is TGTGCCAGCAGTGAAAGGACCTCGGGGGCGAACTATGGCTACACCTTC. Translated, it gives CASSERTSGANYGYTF. The V and J genes are TRBV6-1 and TRBJ1-2, with D maybe TRBD1 (6 bases). CDR1 and CDR2 from the germline V gene are MNHNS and SASEGT. The V end lost 2 bases, the J end lost 2 bases, and 15 bases lay between the germline ends. This CDR3 comprises 16 residues.